This is a list of T cell receptor beta chains from one sample in a study of OX40 agonist ivuxolimab in advanced cancers. TCRdb's table, derived via immunoSEQ multiplex PCR, lists solely in-frame clones and lacks some. The sample lists over 70,000 clones, about 82% seen once, with around 6.9% in the top ten. The sequencing here drew on CD4+ or CD8+ T cells sorted from blood, taken in a trial of the OX40 agonist ivuxolimab. The receptors originated from an adult with an advanced solid tumor such as melanoma, head and neck, liver or kidney cancer. Both conserved end residues are part of each CDR3. D genes are given only for firm matches. Where a row states a size, it is once, few, many or the class of an expanded clone; other rows omit it.

v_gene	j_gene	len	abundance	d_gene	CDR3nt	CDR3aa
TRBV29-1	TRBJ1-1	15	-	-	TGCAGCGTTGCCTTCGGTTACGCACTGAACACTGAAGCTTTCTTT	CSVAFGYALNTEAFF
TRBV5-1	TRBJ2-5	13	-	-	TGCGCCAGCAGCTTGGGCAGGCAAGAGACCCAGTACTTC	CASSLGRQETQYF
TRBV29-1	TRBJ1-1	11	-	-	TGCAGCGTCCAGGGTGGGGCTGAAGCTTTCTTT	CSVQGGAEAFF
TRBV7-2	TRBJ2-7	14	-	TRBD2	TGTGCCAGCAGCCCCCTAGCGGGACGCTACGAGCAGTACTTC	CASSPLAGRYEQYF
TRBV10-3	TRBJ2-5	12	-	-	TGTGCCATCAGTGACAGGGCGGAGACCCAGTACTTC	CAISDRAETQYF
TRBV6-6	TRBJ1-5	13	-	-	TGTGCCAGCAGTCCCTCTAGCAATCAGCCCCAGCATTTT	CASSPSSNQPQHF
TRBV6-4	TRBJ1-2	13	-	TRBD1	TGTGCCAGCAGTGCAGGGGGGAACTATGGCTACACCTTC	CASSAGGNYGYTF
TRBV9	TRBJ1-6	12	few	-	TGTGCCAGCGGGAAGCAAAATTCACCCCTCCACTTT	CASGKQNSPLHF
TRBV9	TRBJ2-5	13	once	-	TGTGCCAGCAGCGTCATGGACCAAGAGACCCAGTACTTC	CASSVMDQETQYF
TRBV7-2	TRBJ1-1	12	once	-	TGTGCCAGCAGCTTAATCCCCTCTGAAGCTTTCTTT	CASSLIPSEAFF
TRBV5-1	TRBJ1-1	15	-	-	TGCGCCAGCAGTAGTCAGGGAACTATGAACACTGAAGCTTTCTTT	CASSSQGTMNTEAFF
TRBV19	TRBJ2-7	15	-	-	TGTGCCAGTAGTGCAGGGAGGTTTTACCGCTACGAGCAGTACTTC	CASSAGRFYRYEQYF
TRBV6-5	TRBJ2-7	14	-	TRBD2	TGTGCCATAAGTGCTAGCGGGACATCAGTGCAGCAGTACTTC	CAISASGTSVQQYF
TRBV7-9	TRBJ1-1	12	few	-	TGTGCCACCCGGGGCGTAGGGAGTGAAGCTTTCTTT	CATRGVGSEAFF
TRBV19	TRBJ2-3	15	-	-	TGTGCCAGTAGTACACGGCAGGCGAGCACAGATACGCAGTATTTT	CASSTRQASTDTQYF
TRBV7-9	TRBJ2-1	18	-	TRBD2	TGTGCCAGCAGCCCGTTGGGGTTGGAGCGGGGGCTCTACAATGAGCAGTTCTTC	CASSPLGLERGLYNEQFF
TRBV20-1	TRBJ1-1	11	-	-	TGCAGTGCTAGCGAGGGGATTGAGGCTTTCTTT	CSASEGIEAFF
TRBV5-1	TRBJ1-6	16	-	TRBD1	TGCGCCAGCAGCTTGTATGGGACAGAAGATAATTCACCCCTCCACTTT	CASSLYGTEDNSPLHF
TRBV9	TRBJ2-1	15	-	-	TGTGCCAGCAGTCCACGGCCCGGACCCGTATACGAGCAGTTCTTC	CASSPRPGPVYEQFF
TRBV14	TRBJ2-2	15	few	TRBD2	TGTGCCAGCAGTCTAGCGGGAGGGGTGACCGGGGAGCTGTTTTTT	CASSLAGGVTGELFF
TRBV27	TRBJ2-1	18	once	TRBD2	TGTGCCAGCAGCCGGGGGGGCCCTAGCGGCGGCTCCTACAATGAGCAGTTCTTC	CASSRGGPSGGSYNEQFF
TRBV7-9	TRBJ2-3	14	-	TRBD1	TGTGCCAGCAGCTTTGGACAGGGAACAGATACGCAGTATTTT	CASSFGQGTDTQYF
TRBV7-3	TRBJ2-1	15	-	-	TGTGCCAGCAGCTTAGACGGGGGGCCGTACAATGAGCAGTTCTTC	CASSLDGGPYNEQFF
TRBV6-4	TRBJ2-6	14	once	-	TGTGCCAGCAGCGGCAGTTCTGGGGCCAACGTCCTGACTTTC	CASSGSSGANVLTF
TRBV6-1	TRBJ2-1	14	-	-	TGTGCCAGCGATCTACGGGGGCGGGCGAATGAGCAGTTCTTC	CASDLRGRANEQFF
TRBV7-2	TRBJ2-3	12	once	-	TGTGCCAGCAGCCCCCCGTCAGATACGCAGTATTTT	CASSPPSDTQYF
TRBV5-1	TRBJ1-5	15	-	TRBD1	TGCGCCAGCAGCGTCACAGGGGGCGACAATCAGCCCCAGCATTTT	CASSVTGGDNQPQHF
TRBV9	TRBJ1-6	14	-	TRBD1	TGTGCCAGCAGCGTAGAGGGGGCTAATTCACCCCTCCACTTT	CASSVEGANSPLHF